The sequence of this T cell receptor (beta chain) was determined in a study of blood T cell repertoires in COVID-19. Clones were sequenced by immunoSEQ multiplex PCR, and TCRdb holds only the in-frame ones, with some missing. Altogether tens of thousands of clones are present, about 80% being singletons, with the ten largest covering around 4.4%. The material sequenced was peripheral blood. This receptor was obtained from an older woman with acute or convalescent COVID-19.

The CDR3 sequence is CAISELAYEQYF. The CDR3 bases are TGTGCCATCAGTGAATTAGCCTACGAGCAGTACTTC. The chain recombines TRBV10-3 with TRBJ2-7, with D hard to call. Per the germline V gene, CDR1 is ENHRY and CDR2 is SYGVKD. This CDR3 is built from 12 residues. The V gene lost 3 bases and the J gene lost 2 bases, with 5 bases spanning the gap.